Listed below are T cell receptor beta chains from one sample, sequenced in a study of blood T cell repertoires in COVID-19. Generated by immunoSEQ multiplex PCR, the TCRdb table keeps only in-frame clones and is missing some. The sample lists 200,000 to 300,000 clones; about 83% were seen once. Source material: peripheral blood. Every receptor here comes from a human donor in a cohort sampled during active COVID-19. Both conserved end residues are part of each CDR3. D genes are given only for firm matches. Expanded clones get a size class; other rows say once, few or many, or leave the size out.

V,J,D,size,DNA,CDR3
TRBV5-4,TRBJ2-1,TRBD2,-,TGTGCCAGCAGAACCGGGACTAGCGGGTTATACAATGAGCAGTTCTTC,CASRTGTSGLYNEQFF
TRBV21-1,TRBJ1-2,-,-,TGTGCCAGCAGCAAACCCGAGAATGGCTACACCTTC,CASSKPENGYTF
TRBV3-1/TRBV3-2,TRBJ2-2,TRBD2,-,TGTGCCAGCCAAGAGAGCGGGGGCGGGGAGCTGTTTTTT,CASQESGGGELFF
TRBV27,TRBJ2-4,-,-,TGTGCCAGCAGTTTATACCCACAGGTCAACATTCAGTACTTC,CASSLYPQVNIQYF
TRBV5-1,TRBJ2-7,TRBD1,-,TGCGCCAGCAGCCGAGGGACAGGGTACGACGAGCAGTACTTC,CASSRGTGYDEQYF
TRBV28,TRBJ2-3,TRBD2,-,TGTGCCAGCAGTTTCCTAGCGGGAGCAGATACGCAGTATTTT,CASSFLAGADTQYF
TRBV27,TRBJ2-7,TRBD2,-,TGTGCCAGCAGTTCTACCGGGGGGTACGAGCAGTACTTC,CASSSTGGYEQYF
TRBV19,TRBJ1-6,-,-,TGTGCCAGTAGTAGGCCCGGGGAGTCTAATTCACCCCTCCACTTT,CASSRPGESNSPLHF
TRBV6-1,TRBJ2-7,TRBD2,-,TGTGCCAGCAGTGAAGCTTACGGGACTAGCGGGAGGGCCTACGAGCAGTACTTC,CASSEAYGTSGRAYEQYF
TRBV6-5,TRBJ2-2,-,-,TGTGCCAGCAGACGAGACTACTCCAACACCGGGGAGCTGTTTTTT,CASRRDYSNTGELFF
TRBV19,TRBJ2-5,-,-,TGTGCCAGTACCTCGACTGGACAGCAAGAGACCCAGTACTTC,CASTSTGQQETQYF
TRBV11-2,TRBJ2-2,-,-,TGTGCCAGCAGCTTAGTAAGCGCCGGGGAGCTGTTTTTT,CASSLVSAGELFF
TRBV2,TRBJ2-5,-,-,TGTGCCAGCTATAGAGAGACCCAGTACTTC,CASYRETQYF
TRBV9,TRBJ1-1,-,-,TGTGCCAGCAGCGTTGGCAGGGAGAACACTGAAGCTTTCTTT,CASSVGRENTEAFF
TRBV6-1,TRBJ2-7,-,-,TGTGCCAGCAGTGAAGACGTAGGGGTGACCTACGAGCAGTACTTC,CASSEDVGVTYEQYF
TRBV28,TRBJ1-6,-,-,TGTGCCAGCAGAACGAGGGAGAATTCACCCCTCCACTTT,CASRTRENSPLHF
TRBV11-2,TRBJ2-5,TRBD2,-,TGTGCCAGCAGCTTATCTAGCGGGGGGGCGGGAGAGACCCAGTACTTC,CASSLSSGGAGETQYF
TRBV18,TRBJ2-2,TRBD2,-,TGTGCCAGCTCACCATTACGTCCGGGACTAGCGGCGAACACCGGGGAGCTGTTTTTT,CASSPLRPGLAANTGELFF
TRBV6-5,TRBJ1-2,-,-,TGTGCCGCGTGCTCCTTGGGGGCGGTGGGCTATGGCTACACCTTC,CAACSLGAVGYGYTF
TRBV11-2,TRBJ2-3,-,-,TGTGCCAGCAGCTTACCCCCCCGGGGGGCGGGCACAGATACGCAGTATTTT,CASSLPPRGAGTDTQYF
TRBV18,TRBJ1-1,-,once,TGTGCCAGCTCATTGCAGGGAGGGCAGAACACTGAAGCTTTCTTT,CASSLQGGQNTEAFF
TRBV3-1/TRBV3-2,TRBJ1-4,TRBD1,-,TGTGCCAGCAGCCCTCCAGGACAGGGATGGGAAAAACTGTTTTTT,CASSPPGQGWEKLFF
TRBV19,TRBJ2-1,TRBD1,-,TGTGCCAGTAGTGGGGCAGGGGGAATTGAGCAGTTCTTC,CASSGAGGIEQFF
TRBV5-5,TRBJ2-3,-,-,TGTGCCAGCAGCCTGAGAGGGGGAGCCGTGGATACGCAGTATTTT,CASSLRGGAVDTQYF
TRBV7-3,TRBJ2-5,TRBD1,few,TGTGCCAGCAGCTTGGGACAGGGATTGGGGGAGACCCAGTACTTC,CASSLGQGLGETQYF
TRBV7-2,TRBJ2-7,-,-,TGTGCCAGCAGCGTCCCCGCCTACGAGCAGTACTTC,CASSVPAYEQYF
TRBV11-2,TRBJ1-3,TRBD1,-,TGTGCCAGCAGTAGGACGCCTTGGACAGGGGTGGCTGGAAACACCATATATTTT,CASSRTPWTGVAGNTIYF
TRBV14,TRBJ1-1,TRBD1,-,TGTGCCAGCAGCCGCTCGACAGGGATGAACACTGAAGCTTTCTTT,CASSRSTGMNTEAFF
TRBV7-7,TRBJ2-5,TRBD2,-,TGTGCTAGCAGGGAGTTAGCGGGGGGATTCGGAGAGACCCAGTACTTC,CASRELAGGFGETQYF
TRBV25-1,TRBJ2-7,TRBD1,-,TGTGCCAGCAGTGTATTCGACAGGGGGAAATACGAGCAGTACTTC,CASSVFDRGKYEQYF
TRBV5-6,TRBJ1-4,-,once,TGTGCCAGCGGGCGGGGAACCCTTAATGAAAAACTGTTTTTT,CASGRGTLNEKLFF
TRBV5-1,TRBJ2-7,TRBD2,-,TGCGCCAGCAGCTGGGAAGGACGGGAGGTCTCCTACGAGCAGTACTTC,CASSWEGREVSYEQYF
TRBV7-9,TRBJ2-7,-,once,TGTGCCAGCAGGTACTCTGGGGCAGGGCATTACGAGCAGTACTTC,CASRYSGAGHYEQYF
TRBV27,TRBJ1-5,-,once,TGTGCCAGCAGCGCAGGGGACCTGTTGGGCAATCAGCCCCAGCATTTT,CASSAGDLLGNQPQHF
TRBV11-3,TRBJ1-1,TRBD1,-,TGTGCCAGCAGTTGGCAGGGGGCCACTGAAGCTTTCTTT,CASSWQGATEAFF
TRBV5-6,TRBJ2-5,-,-,TGTGCCAGCAGCTTGTTTCGGCAGGGGAATCAAGAGACCCAGTACTTC,CASSLFRQGNQETQYF